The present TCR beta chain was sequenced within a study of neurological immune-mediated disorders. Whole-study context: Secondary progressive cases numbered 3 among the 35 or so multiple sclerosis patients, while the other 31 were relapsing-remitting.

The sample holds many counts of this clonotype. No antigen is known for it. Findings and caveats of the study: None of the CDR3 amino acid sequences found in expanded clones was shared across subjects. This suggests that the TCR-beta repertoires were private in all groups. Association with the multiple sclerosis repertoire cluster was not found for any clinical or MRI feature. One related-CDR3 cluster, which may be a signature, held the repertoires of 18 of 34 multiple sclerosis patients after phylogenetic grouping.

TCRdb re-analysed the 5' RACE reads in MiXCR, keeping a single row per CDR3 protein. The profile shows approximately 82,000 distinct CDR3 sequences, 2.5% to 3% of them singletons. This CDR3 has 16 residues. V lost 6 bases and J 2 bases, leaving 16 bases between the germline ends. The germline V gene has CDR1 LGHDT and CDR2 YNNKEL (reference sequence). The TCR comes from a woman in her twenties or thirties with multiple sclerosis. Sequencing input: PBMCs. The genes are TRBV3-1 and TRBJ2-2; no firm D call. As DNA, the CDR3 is TGTGCCAGCAGTCGATTCGGAGCGCGTAACACCGGGGAGCTGTTTTTT. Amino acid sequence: CASSRFGARNTGELFF.